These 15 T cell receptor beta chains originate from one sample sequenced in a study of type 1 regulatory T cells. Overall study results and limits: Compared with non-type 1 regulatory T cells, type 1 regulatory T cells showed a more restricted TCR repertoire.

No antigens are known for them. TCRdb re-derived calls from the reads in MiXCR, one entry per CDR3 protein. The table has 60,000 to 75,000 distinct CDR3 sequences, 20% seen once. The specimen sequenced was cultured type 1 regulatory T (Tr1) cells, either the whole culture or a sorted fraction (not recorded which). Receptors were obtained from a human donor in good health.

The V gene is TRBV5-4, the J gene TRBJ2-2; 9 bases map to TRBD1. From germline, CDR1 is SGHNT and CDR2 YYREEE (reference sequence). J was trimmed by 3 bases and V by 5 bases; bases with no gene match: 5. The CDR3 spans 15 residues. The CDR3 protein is CASSPQGAYTGELFF. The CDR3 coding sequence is TGTGCCAGCAGTCCACAGGGGGCGTACACCGGGGAGCTGTTTTTT.

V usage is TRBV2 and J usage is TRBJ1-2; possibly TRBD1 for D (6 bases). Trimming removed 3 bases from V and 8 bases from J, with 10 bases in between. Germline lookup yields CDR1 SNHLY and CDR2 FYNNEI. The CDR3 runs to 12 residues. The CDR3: CASSERGGGYTF. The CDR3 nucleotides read TGTGCCAGCAGTGAGAGGGGGGGAGGCTACACCTTC. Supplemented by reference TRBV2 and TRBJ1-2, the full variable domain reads EPEVTQTPSHQVTQMGQEVILRCVPISNHLYFYWYRQILGQKVEFLVSFYNNEISEKSEIFDDQFSVERPDGSNFTLKIRSTKLEDSAMYFCASSERGGGYTFGSGTRLTVV.

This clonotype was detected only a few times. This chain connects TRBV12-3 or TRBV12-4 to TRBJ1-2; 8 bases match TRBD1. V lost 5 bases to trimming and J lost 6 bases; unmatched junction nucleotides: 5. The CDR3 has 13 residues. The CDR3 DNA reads TGTGCCAGCAGTGTCAGGGGGCCGGATGGCTACACCTTC. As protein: CASSVRGPDGYTF.

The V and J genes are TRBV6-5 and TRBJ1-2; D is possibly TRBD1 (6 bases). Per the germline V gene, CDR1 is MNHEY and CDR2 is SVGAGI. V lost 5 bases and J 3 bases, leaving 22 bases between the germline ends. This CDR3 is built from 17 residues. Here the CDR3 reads CASSGGLGRSGDYGYTF. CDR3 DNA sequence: TGTGCCAGCAGTGGTGGACTAGGGCGATCAGGGGACTATGGCTACACCTTC.

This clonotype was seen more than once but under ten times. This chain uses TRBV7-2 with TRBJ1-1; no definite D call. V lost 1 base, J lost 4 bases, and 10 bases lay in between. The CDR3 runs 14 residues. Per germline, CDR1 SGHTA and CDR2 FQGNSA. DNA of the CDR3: TGTGCCAGCAGCTTAGGTGGGTCGGGCACTGAAGCTTTCTTT. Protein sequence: CASSLGGSGTEAFF.

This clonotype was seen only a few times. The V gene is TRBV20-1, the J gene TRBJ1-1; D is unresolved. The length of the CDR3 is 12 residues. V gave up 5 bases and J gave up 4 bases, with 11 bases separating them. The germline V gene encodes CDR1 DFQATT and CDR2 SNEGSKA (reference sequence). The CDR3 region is CSAYPISTEAFF. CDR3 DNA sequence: TGCAGTGCTTACCCTATTAGCACTGAAGCTTTCTTT.

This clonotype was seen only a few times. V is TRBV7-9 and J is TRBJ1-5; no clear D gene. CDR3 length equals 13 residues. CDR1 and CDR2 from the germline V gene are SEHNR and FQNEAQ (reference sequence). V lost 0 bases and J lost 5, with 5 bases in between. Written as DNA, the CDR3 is TGTGCCAGCAGCTTAGCGAGGGATCAGCCCCAGCATTTT. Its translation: CASSLARDQPQHF. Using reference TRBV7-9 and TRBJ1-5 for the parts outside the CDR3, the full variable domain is DTGVSQNPRHKITKRGQNVTFRCDPISEHNRLYWYRQTLGQGPEFLTYFQNEAQLEKSRLLSDRFSAERPKGSFSTLEIQRTEQGDSAMYLCASSLARDQPQHFGDGTRLSIL.

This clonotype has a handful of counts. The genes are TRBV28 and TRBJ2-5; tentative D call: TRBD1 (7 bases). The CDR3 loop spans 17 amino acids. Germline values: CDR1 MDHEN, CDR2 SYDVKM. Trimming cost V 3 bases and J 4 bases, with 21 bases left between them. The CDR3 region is CASSFLTGRILLETQYF. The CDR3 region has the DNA TGTGCCAGCAGTTTTTTGACAGGGAGGATTCTGTTAGAGACCCAGTACTTC. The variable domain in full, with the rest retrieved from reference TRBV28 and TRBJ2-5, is DVKVTQSSRYLVKRTGEKVFLECVQDMDHENMFWYRQDPGLGLRLIYFSYDVKMKEKGDIPEGYSVSREKKERFSLILESASTNQTSMYLCASSFLTGRILLETQYFGPGTRLLVL.

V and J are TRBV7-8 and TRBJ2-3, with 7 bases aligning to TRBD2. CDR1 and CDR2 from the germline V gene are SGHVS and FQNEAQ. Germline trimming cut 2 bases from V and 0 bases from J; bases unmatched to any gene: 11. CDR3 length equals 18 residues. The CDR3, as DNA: TGTGCCAGCAGCTTACGGAGTACGCGGGAGACTAGCACAGATACGCAGTATTTT. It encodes CASSLRSTRETSTDTQYF.

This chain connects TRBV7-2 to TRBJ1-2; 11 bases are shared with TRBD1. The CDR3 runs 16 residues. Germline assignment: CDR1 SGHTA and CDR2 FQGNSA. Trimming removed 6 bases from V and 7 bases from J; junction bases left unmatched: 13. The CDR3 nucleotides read TGTGCCAGCAGACACGAGGCCGGGACAGGGGGAGGTGGCTACACCTTC. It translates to CASRHEAGTGGGGYTF.

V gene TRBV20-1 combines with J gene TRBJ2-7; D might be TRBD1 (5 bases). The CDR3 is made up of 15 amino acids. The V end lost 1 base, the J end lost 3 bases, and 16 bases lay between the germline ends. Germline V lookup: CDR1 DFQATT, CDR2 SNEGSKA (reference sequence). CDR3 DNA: TGCAGTGCTAGAGTACCCAGGGATATTCGCTACGAGCAGTACTTC. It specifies CSARVPRDIRYEQYF.

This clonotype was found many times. The CDR3 loop reads CASSLGTVDTGELFF. The DNA of the CDR3 is TGTGCCAGCAGCCTGGGGACGGTTGACACCGGGGAGCTGTTTTTT. The chain couples TRBV5-6 to TRBJ2-2, with D perhaps matching TRBD1 or TRBD2 (5 bases each). Trimming took 4 bases from V and 3 from J, leaving 13 bases between them. Germline V gives CDR1 SGHDT, CDR2 YYEEEE. The CDR3 is 15 residues long.

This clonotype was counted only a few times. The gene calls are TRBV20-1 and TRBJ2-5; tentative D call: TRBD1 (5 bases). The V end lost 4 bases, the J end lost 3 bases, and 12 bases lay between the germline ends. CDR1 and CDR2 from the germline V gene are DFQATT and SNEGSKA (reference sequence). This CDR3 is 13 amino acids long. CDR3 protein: CSATQGSKETQYF. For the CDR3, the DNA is TGCAGTGCTACCCAGGGAAGTAAAGAGACCCAGTACTTC.

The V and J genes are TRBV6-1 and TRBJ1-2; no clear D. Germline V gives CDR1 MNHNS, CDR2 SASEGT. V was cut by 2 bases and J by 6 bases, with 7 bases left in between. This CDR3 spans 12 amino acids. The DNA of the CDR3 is TGTGCCAGCAGTGAAAGACCGGATGGCTACACCTTC. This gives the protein CASSERPDGYTF.

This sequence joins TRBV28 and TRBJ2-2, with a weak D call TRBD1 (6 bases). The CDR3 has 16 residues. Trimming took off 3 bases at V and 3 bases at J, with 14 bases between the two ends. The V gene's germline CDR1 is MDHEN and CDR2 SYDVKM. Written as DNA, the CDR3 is TGTGCCAGCAGTTTGGGGACAAAAGGGCACACCGGGGAGCTGTTTTTT. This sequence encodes CASSLGTKGHTGELFF. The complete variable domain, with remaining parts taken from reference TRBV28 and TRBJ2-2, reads DVKVTQSSRYLVKRTGEKVFLECVQDMDHENMFWYRQDPGLGLRLIYFSYDVKMKEKGDIPEGYSVSREKKERFSLILESASTNQTSMYLCASSLGTKGHTGELFFGEGSRLTVL.